This TCR beta chain was sequenced during a study of blood T cell repertoires in COVID-19. Study details: Acute and convalescent COVID-19 specimens originated in the United States, Italy and Spain. The analysed material was cDNA or gDNA that came from T cells, B-cell-depleted T cells, or PBMCs.

In the original workflow: Reference gene primer amplification gave estimated nucleated cell counts. Sequenced by immunoSEQ multiplex PCR; TCRdb stores in-frame clones only, minus some. V, J and clone size are taken as reported in that table, and D and trimming were inferred from the DNA itself. Altogether about 170,000 clones are present, around four fifths being singletons, with the ten largest covering roughly 19%. V was pared by 4 bases and J by 0 bases, with 5 bases of the junction left unmatched. Germline CDR1 is SGHTS and CDR2 is YDEGEE. This CDR3 has 15 amino acids. The sample was peripheral blood. The V gene is TRBV5-8, the J gene TRBJ2-7, with 9 bases aligning to TRBD1. This sequence originates from a woman in her sixties or seventies who had recovered from COVID-19. The CDR3 DNA sequence: TGTGCCAGCAGCCCCGGGACAGGGAGCTCCTACGAGCAGTACTTC. Residues: CASSPGTGSSYEQYF.